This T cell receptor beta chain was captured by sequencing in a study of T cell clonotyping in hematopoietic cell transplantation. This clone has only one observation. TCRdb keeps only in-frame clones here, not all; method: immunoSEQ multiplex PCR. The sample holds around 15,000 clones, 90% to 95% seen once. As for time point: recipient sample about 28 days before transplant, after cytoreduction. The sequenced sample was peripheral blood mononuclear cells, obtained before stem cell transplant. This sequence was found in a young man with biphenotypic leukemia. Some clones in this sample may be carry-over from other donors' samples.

The CDR3 bases are TGTGCCAGCAGCCGTAGTGCCGGGGACACTGAAGCTTTCTTT. This translates into CASSRSAGDTEAFF. The V gene is TRBV7-6, the J gene TRBJ1-1; D not certain. CDR3 length: 14 amino acids. Germline-derived CDR1 and CDR2 are SGHVS and FNYEAQ. Trimming took 5 bases from V and 3 from J, leaving 13 bases between them.